Included here is one T cell receptor (beta chain) sequence, with context. Its antigen is not identified. V was trimmed by 6 bases and J by 10 bases, leaving 16 bases between them. The CDR3 totals 13 residues. CDR1 and CDR2 from the germline V gene are MDHEN and SYDVKM. The sample is drawn from a study of shared clonotypes between healthy human individuals. The overall study: Three plates each covered CD4 naive and memory; CD8 naive two, CD8 memory one. Study-wide findings and caveats: Researchers sampled only blood; tissue repertoires likely differ. What rarefaction showed was incomplete sorted-subset sequencing despite large depth.

Assay used: immunoSEQ multiplex PCR; TCRdb lists only in-frame clones, some missing. The sample records around 2.5 million clones, over 85% being singletons. The TCR originated in a man in his late teens or twenties in good health. Some clones in this sample may be carry-over from other donors' samples. Material for sequencing was naive CD4+ T cells from PBMCs. The subset was: CD45RA+ positively selected. V gene TRBV28 combines with J gene TRBJ2-1; D remains unclear. The CDR3 bases are TGTGCCAGCAGCCCCGGTCGGCTGGGCGAGCAGTTCTTC. Translated: CASSPGRLGEQFF.